This T cell receptor beta chain was identified during a study of cytomegalovirus exposure and HLA in healthy donors. Study overall: The Caucasian-associated ancestry cluster contained about four fifths of the 398 genotyped donors.

At sampling all donors were nominally healthy, likely with unrecorded immune exposures. Amplification used 60 Vbeta primers and 13 Jbeta primers. Method: immunoSEQ multiplex PCR; TCRdb's copy keeps in-frame clones and lacks some. The sample contains over 200,000 clones, about 70% of which appear only once. On this clone: Its antigen is as yet unknown.

Study conclusions and caveats: It was about 180 TCR beta chains that were listed as cytomegalovirus-associated.

Germline-derived CDR1 and CDR2 are SEHNR and FQNEAQ (reference sequence). The length of the CDR3 is 13 residues. V was shortened by 8 bases and J by 0 bases, with 8 bases between the two germline ends. Material: PBMCs. The genes are TRBV7-9 and TRBJ2-1, with D perhaps matching TRBD1 (6 bases). The receptor comes from a man aged 35 to 55 in good health and CMV-seropositive. CDR3 DNA sequence: TGTGCCAGCGCAGGGGCCTCCTACAATGAGCAGTTCTTC. It yields the protein CASAGASYNEQFF.